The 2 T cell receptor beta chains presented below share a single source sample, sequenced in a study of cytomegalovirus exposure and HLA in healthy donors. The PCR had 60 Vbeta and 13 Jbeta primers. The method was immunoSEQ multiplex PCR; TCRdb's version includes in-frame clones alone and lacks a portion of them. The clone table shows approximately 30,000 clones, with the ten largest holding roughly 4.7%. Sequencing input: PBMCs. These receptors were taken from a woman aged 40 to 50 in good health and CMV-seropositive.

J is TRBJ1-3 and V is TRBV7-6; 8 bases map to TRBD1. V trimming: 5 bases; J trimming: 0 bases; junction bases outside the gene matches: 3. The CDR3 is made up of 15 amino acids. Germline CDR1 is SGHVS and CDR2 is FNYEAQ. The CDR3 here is CASSQTGGSGNTIYF. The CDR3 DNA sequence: TGTGCCAGCAGCCAAACAGGGGGCTCTGGAAACACCATATATTTT.

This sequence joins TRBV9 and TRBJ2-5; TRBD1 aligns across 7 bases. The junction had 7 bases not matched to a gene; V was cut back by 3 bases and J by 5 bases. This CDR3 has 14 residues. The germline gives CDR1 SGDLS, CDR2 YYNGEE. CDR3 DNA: TGTGCCAGCAGCGGATTTACAGGGGCGGAGACCCAGTACTTC. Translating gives CASSGFTGAETQYF.